This T cell receptor beta chain stems from a study of blood T cell repertoires in COVID-19. Study overall: Sources were T cells, B-cell-depleted T cells, or PBMCs; the material itself was cDNA or gDNA.

Assay: immunoSEQ multiplex PCR; the TCRdb copy retains only in-frame clones and omits some. This table holds 230,000 or so clones, approximately 89% found once. V shed 4 bases and J shed 1 base, with 20 bases lying between them. CDR3 length: 18 amino acids. Germline values: CDR1 PRHDT, CDR2 FYEKMQ (reference sequence). This receptor was obtained from a woman aged 40 to 50 who had recovered from COVID-19. The gene calls are TRBV13 and TRBJ1-3; D not resolved. Input material: peripheral blood. CDR3 residues: CASSSLRMSGTSGNTIYF. The CDR3 DNA reads TGTGCCAGCAGCTCCCTGCGGATGTCGGGAACGTCTGGAAACACCATATATTTT.